The clone carrying this T cell receptor (beta chain) was found a few times. Per the germline V gene, CDR1 is SGHTA and CDR2 is FQGNSA. The CDR3 spans 15 residues. V was cut by 5 bases and J by 4 bases, with 17 bases left in between. TCRdb reanalysed the 5' RACE reads using MiXCR and keeps one entry per CDR3 protein. Of about 410,000 distinct CDR3 sequences in the sample, about a quarter were seen once. These data come from a study of T-cell memory formation after mild COVID-19. This sequence was found in an adult woman who had mild COVID-19 (a few samples of this study predate the infection). Cell type and time point are not known. Sequenced material: PBMCs or a T cell subset sorted from them (not recorded which). This rearrangement joins TRBV7-2 to TRBJ1-2, with D unclear. Written as DNA, the CDR3 is TGTGCCAGCAGCCCGAGTGGAGGGAATGGCTATGGCTACACCTTC. Translated, it gives CASSPSGGNGYGYTF.